This TCR beta chain was documented in a study of T cell responses to AZD1222 COVID-19 vaccine. Across the whole study: Second-dose timings of about 4 or about 12 weeks were pooled.

The J segment lost 0 bases and the V segment lost 3 bases, leaving 0 bases of the junction unmatched. The germline CDR1 and CDR2 sequences are MGHRA and YSYEKL. This CDR3 region has 15 residues. Overall study results and limits: As reported, nearly half of all spike-specific TCRs target variant regions that are unmutated. Recipients of AZD1222 seropositive at baseline numbered only five or six.

This table comes from immunoSEQ multiplex PCR, and its TCRdb copy is limited to in-frame clones, with some not included. The sample has roughly 180,000 clones; 88% are singletons. Worth noting for this clone: Its cognate antigen is unknown.

The sample in question was peripheral blood, obtained on day 0 of AZD1222 vaccination. This chain connects TRBV4-1 to TRBJ2-3; 10 bases are shared with TRBD1. The receptor's source is an adult in good health. The CDR3 nucleotides are TGCGCCAGCAGCCAGGGACAGGGGAGCACAGATACGCAGTATTTT. Translation gives CASSQGQGSTDTQYF.